This T cell receptor beta chain was captured by sequencing in a study of blood T cell repertoires in COVID-19. The wider study: The United States, Italy and Spain provided the acute and convalescent COVID-19 samples.

The table came from immunoSEQ multiplex PCR; TCRdb's copy has only in-frame clones and leaves some out. The sample consists of hundreds of thousands of clones, roughly 88% of them appearing once. Individuals drawn from about two dozen US areas were roughly 18 to 100 years old. Allocation to cohorts depended on clinical history reported by the participants. From germline, CDR1 is MNHEY and CDR2 SVGAGI. Trimming removed 2 bases from V and 0 bases from J, with 11 bases in between. The CDR3 runs 16 residues. The sample consisted of PBMCs or T cells enriched from blood (not recorded which). The chain recombines TRBV6-5 with TRBJ1-3; D might be TRBD1 (6 bases). This sequence was found in a woman between 18 and 29 years old who had been exposed to COVID-19. The CDR3 DNA reads TGTGCCAGCAGTTACAGTGGGGGCCTCTCTGGAAACACCATATATTTT. Translated: CASSYSGGLSGNTIYF.